The rows below give T cell receptor beta chains drawn from one sample of a study of T cells in Graves' hyperthyroidism and ophthalmopathy. TCRdb redid the calling of the multiplex PCR reads with MiXCR, one entry per CDR3 protein. The sample has 330,000 or so distinct CDR3 sequences, about 19% seen once. Sequenced sample: blood. All receptors derive from a man between 45 and 60 years old with Graves' ophthalmopathy. Both conserved end residues are part of each CDR3. Fields, in order: J gene, clone size, V gene, D gene, CDR3 length, CDR3 protein, CDR3 DNA. The D gene is left open where the match is weak. Some rows have no size entry. The others give once, few or many, or a class for an expanded clone.

J gene: TRBJ2-1; clone size: many; V gene: TRBV14; D gene: .; CDR3 length: 15; CDR3 protein: CASSQARGRSDEQFF; CDR3 DNA: TGTGCCAGCAGCCAAGCAAGGGGCAGGTCGGATGAGCAGTTCTTC
J gene: TRBJ2-7; clone size: once; V gene: TRBV28; D gene: TRBD2; CDR3 length: 17; CDR3 protein: CASSFLAGGPSSYEQYF; CDR3 DNA: TGTGCCAGCAGTTTCCTAGCGGGAGGGCCCAGCTCCTACGAGCAGTACTTC
J gene: TRBJ2-3; clone size: few; V gene: TRBV28; D gene: .; CDR3 length: 15; CDR3 protein: CASSSQGIDGDTQYF; CDR3 DNA: TGTGCCAGCAGTTCACAGGGTATTGACGGGGATACGCAGTATTTT
J gene: TRBJ1-4; clone size: .; V gene: TRBV27; D gene: .; CDR3 length: 15; CDR3 protein: CASSKLGTTNEKLFF; CDR3 DNA: TGTGCCAGCAGTAAACTAGGGACAACTAATGAAAAACTGTTTTTT
J gene: TRBJ2-7; clone size: once; V gene: TRBV9; D gene: .; CDR3 length: 15; CDR3 protein: CASSRGEGAPGEQYF; CDR3 DNA: TGTGCCAGCAGCCGGGGAGAAGGGGCCCCCGGGGAGCAGTACTTC
J gene: TRBJ1-1; clone size: many; V gene: TRBV7-2; D gene: .; CDR3 length: 13; CDR3 protein: CASSVTPGGEAFF; CDR3 DNA: TGTGCCAGCAGCGTGACTCCGGGGGGTGAAGCTTTCTTT
J gene: TRBJ1-1; clone size: many; V gene: TRBV5-6; D gene: .; CDR3 length: 13; CDR3 protein: CASSLAQGSEAFF; CDR3 DNA: TGTGCCAGCAGCTTGGCGCAGGGGTCTGAAGCTTTCTTT
J gene: TRBJ2-7; clone size: .; V gene: TRBV5-1; D gene: TRBD1; CDR3 length: 16; CDR3 protein: CASSWGQGANYDEQYF; CDR3 DNA: TGCGCCAGCAGCTGGGGGCAGGGGGCTAACTATGACGAGCAGTACTTC
J gene: TRBJ1-1; clone size: .; V gene: TRBV20-1; D gene: .; CDR3 length: 14; CDR3 protein: CSAAPMKGDTEAFF; CDR3 DNA: TGCAGTGCTGCGCCGATGAAAGGGGACACTGAAGCTTTCTTT
J gene: TRBJ2-1; clone size: many; V gene: TRBV30; D gene: .; CDR3 length: 10; CDR3 protein: CAWGVNEQFF; CDR3 DNA: TGTGCCTGGGGAGTCAATGAGCAGTTCTTC
J gene: TRBJ1-1; clone size: many; V gene: TRBV20-1; D gene: .; CDR3 length: 13; CDR3 protein: CSARTALGTEAFF; CDR3 DNA: TGCAGTGCTAGGACCGCCCTCGGGACTGAAGCTTTCTTT
J gene: TRBJ1-2; clone size: .; V gene: TRBV5-1; D gene: .; CDR3 length: 13; CDR3 protein: CASQIGDYYGYTF; CDR3 DNA: TGCGCCAGCCAGATAGGGGATTACTATGGCTACACCTTC
J gene: TRBJ1-2; clone size: .; V gene: TRBV28; D gene: .; CDR3 length: 14; CDR3 protein: CASRLGGHDYGYTF; CDR3 DNA: TGTGCCAGCAGACTGGGGGGGCACGACTATGGCTACACCTTC
J gene: TRBJ2-3; clone size: .; V gene: TRBV9; D gene: .; CDR3 length: 14; CDR3 protein: CASSATVEDLTQYF; CDR3 DNA: TGTGCCAGCAGCGCCACCGTGGAAGATTTGACGCAGTATTTT
J gene: TRBJ2-7; clone size: .; V gene: TRBV20-1; D gene: .; CDR3 length: 12; CDR3 protein: CSARDRDYEQYF; CDR3 DNA: TGCAGTGCTAGGGATCGGGACTACGAGCAGTACTTC
J gene: TRBJ2-7; clone size: .; V gene: TRBV7-9; D gene: TRBD1; CDR3 length: 15; CDR3 protein: CASSRTGELSYEQYF; CDR3 DNA: TGTGCCAGCAGCAGGACAGGGGAACTCTCCTACGAGCAGTACTTC
J gene: TRBJ2-7; clone size: .; V gene: TRBV12-3/TRBV12-4; D gene: .; CDR3 length: 13; CDR3 protein: CASTRTTSYEQYF; CDR3 DNA: TGTGCCAGCACGCGTACTACCTCCTACGAGCAGTACTTC
J gene: TRBJ2-1; clone size: .; V gene: TRBV10-3; D gene: .; CDR3 length: 17; CDR3 protein: CAISDMAAWGEYNEQFF; CDR3 DNA: TGTGCCATCAGTGATATGGCGGCCTGGGGGGAATACAATGAGCAGTTCTTC
J gene: TRBJ1-1; clone size: few; V gene: TRBV5-1; D gene: .; CDR3 length: 13; CDR3 protein: CASSSNRGGEAFF; CDR3 DNA: TGCGCCAGCAGCTCCAATAGGGGCGGTGAAGCTTTCTTT
J gene: TRBJ2-3; clone size: few; V gene: TRBV20-1; D gene: TRBD1; CDR3 length: 15; CDR3 protein: CSATDRGLPGDTQYF; CDR3 DNA: TGCAGTGCCACGGACAGGGGACTCCCTGGAGATACGCAGTATTTT
J gene: TRBJ1-1; clone size: few; V gene: TRBV10-3; D gene: .; CDR3 length: 13; CDR3 protein: CAISESRNTEAFF; CDR3 DNA: TGTGCCATCAGTGAGTCGAGGAACACTGAAGCTTTCTTT
J gene: TRBJ2-1; clone size: many; V gene: TRBV3-1; D gene: .; CDR3 length: 13; CDR3 protein: CASSSTVGNEQFF; CDR3 DNA: TGTGCCAGCAGCTCGACTGTGGGCAATGAGCAGTTCTTC
J gene: TRBJ2-3; clone size: many; V gene: TRBV7-8; D gene: .; CDR3 length: 14; CDR3 protein: CASSPLWGTDTQYF; CDR3 DNA: TGTGCCAGCAGCCCTTTGTGGGGCACAGATACGCAGTATTTT
J gene: TRBJ1-1; clone size: .; V gene: TRBV28; D gene: .; CDR3 length: 11; CDR3 protein: CATSRAGEAFF; CDR3 DNA: TGTGCCACCTCCCGGGCAGGTGAAGCTTTCTTT
J gene: TRBJ2-1; clone size: few; V gene: TRBV6-4; D gene: .; CDR3 length: 16; CDR3 protein: CASSDEAGSSLNEQFF; CDR3 DNA: TGTGCCAGCAGTGACGAGGCGGGATCCTCTCTGAATGAGCAGTTCTTC
J gene: TRBJ1-1; clone size: .; V gene: TRBV5-1; D gene: .; CDR3 length: 16; CDR3 protein: CASSFHGVDKNTEAFF; CDR3 DNA: TGCGCCAGCAGCTTTCATGGGGTGGATAAGAACACTGAAGCTTTCTTT
J gene: TRBJ1-5; clone size: .; V gene: TRBV6-5; D gene: TRBD1; CDR3 length: 17; CDR3 protein: CASSLYPGTGLAQPQHF; CDR3 DNA: TGTGCCAGCAGCTTATACCCCGGGACAGGGCTCGCTCAGCCCCAGCATTTT
J gene: TRBJ2-2; clone size: .; V gene: TRBV6-1; D gene: .; CDR3 length: 17; CDR3 protein: CASGRGSGKANTGELFF; CDR3 DNA: TGTGCCAGCGGCAGGGGTAGCGGAAAGGCCAACACCGGGGAGCTGTTTTTT
J gene: TRBJ2-1; clone size: many; V gene: TRBV9; D gene: TRBD2; CDR3 length: 16; CDR3 protein: CASSAGAGRSYNEQFF; CDR3 DNA: TGTGCCAGCAGCGCGGGAGCGGGACGCTCCTACAATGAGCAGTTCTTC
J gene: TRBJ1-5; clone size: few; V gene: TRBV3-1; D gene: TRBD1; CDR3 length: 18; CDR3 protein: CASSRVRDRTDSNQPQHF; CDR3 DNA: TGTGCCAGCAGCCGAGTCCGGGACAGGACCGATAGCAATCAGCCCCAGCATTTT
J gene: TRBJ2-6; clone size: .; V gene: TRBV27; D gene: .; CDR3 length: 16; CDR3 protein: CASTALPRRGANVLTF; CDR3 DNA: TGTGCCAGCACTGCACTCCCCCGAAGGGGGGCCAACGTCCTGACTTTC
J gene: TRBJ2-3; clone size: few; V gene: TRBV2; D gene: .; CDR3 length: 11; CDR3 protein: CASVHTDTQYF; CDR3 DNA: TGTGCCAGCGTCCACACAGATACGCAGTATTTT
J gene: TRBJ1-5; clone size: many; V gene: TRBV12-3/TRBV12-4; D gene: .; CDR3 length: 14; CDR3 protein: CASSLGESGQPQHF; CDR3 DNA: TGTGCCAGCAGTTTAGGAGAGTCAGGGCAGCCCCAGCATTTT
J gene: TRBJ1-3; clone size: few; V gene: TRBV11-2; D gene: .; CDR3 length: 15; CDR3 protein: CASSSRRGSGNTIYF; CDR3 DNA: TGTGCCAGCAGCTCCAGACGGGGCTCTGGAAACACCATATATTTT
J gene: TRBJ2-7; clone size: .; V gene: TRBV14; D gene: .; CDR3 length: 13; CDR3 protein: CASSQVIRAEQYF; CDR3 DNA: TGTGCCAGCAGCCAAGTGATACGTGCCGAGCAGTACTTC
J gene: TRBJ2-4; clone size: few; V gene: TRBV6-1; D gene: .; CDR3 length: 16; CDR3 protein: CAASTGGNIAKNIQYF; CDR3 DNA: TGTGCCGCATCCACCGGAGGCAACATAGCCAAAAACATTCAGTACTTC
J gene: TRBJ2-3; clone size: .; V gene: TRBV7-6; D gene: TRBD2; CDR3 length: 18; CDR3 protein: CASSLEAGGLTSADTQYF; CDR3 DNA: TGTGCCAGCAGCTTAGAAGCGGGAGGCCTTACTTCGGCAGATACGCAGTATTTT
J gene: TRBJ2-7; clone size: .; V gene: TRBV5-6; D gene: .; CDR3 length: 13; CDR3 protein: CASSPSESNEQYF; CDR3 DNA: TGTGCCAGCAGCCCTAGCGAGAGCAACGAGCAGTACTTC
J gene: TRBJ2-7; clone size: many; V gene: TRBV3-1; D gene: TRBD1; CDR3 length: 16; CDR3 protein: CASSRGQGWGSYEQYF; CDR3 DNA: TGTGCCAGCAGCCGAGGACAGGGCTGGGGTTCCTACGAGCAGTACTTC
J gene: TRBJ1-1; clone size: many; V gene: TRBV18; D gene: .; CDR3 length: 15; CDR3 protein: CASSPPGLGDTEAFF; CDR3 DNA: TGTGCCAGCTCACCCCCGGGACTGGGGGACACTGAAGCTTTCTTT
J gene: TRBJ1-5; clone size: .; V gene: TRBV19; D gene: .; CDR3 length: 15; CDR3 protein: CASTQGLTSNQPQHF; CDR3 DNA: TGTGCCAGTACTCAGGGGTTGACCAGCAATCAGCCCCAGCATTTT
J gene: TRBJ2-3; clone size: many; V gene: TRBV29-1; D gene: .; CDR3 length: 11; CDR3 protein: CSLFWADTQYF; CDR3 DNA: TGCAGCTTGTTTTGGGCAGATACGCAGTATTTT
J gene: TRBJ2-2; clone size: once; V gene: TRBV5-6; D gene: TRBD1; CDR3 length: 14; CDR3 protein: CASSSTGWDGELFF; CDR3 DNA: TGTGCCAGCAGCTCGACAGGGTGGGACGGGGAGCTGTTTTTT
J gene: TRBJ2-7; clone size: few; V gene: TRBV12-3/TRBV12-4; D gene: .; CDR3 length: 14; CDR3 protein: CASSKDTYSYEQYF; CDR3 DNA: TGTGCCAGCAGCAAAGACACTTACTCCTACGAGCAGTACTTC
J gene: TRBJ2-3; clone size: few; V gene: TRBV3-1; D gene: TRBD2; CDR3 length: 15; CDR3 protein: CASSLKGTKADTQYF; CDR3 DNA: TGTGCCAGCAGCCTAAAAGGGACTAAGGCAGATACGCAGTATTTT
J gene: TRBJ1-5; clone size: many; V gene: TRBV6-2/TRBV6-3; D gene: TRBD1; CDR3 length: 15; CDR3 protein: CASSYSGQSNQPQHF; CDR3 DNA: TGTGCCAGCAGTTACTCGGGACAGAGCAATCAGCCCCAGCATTTT